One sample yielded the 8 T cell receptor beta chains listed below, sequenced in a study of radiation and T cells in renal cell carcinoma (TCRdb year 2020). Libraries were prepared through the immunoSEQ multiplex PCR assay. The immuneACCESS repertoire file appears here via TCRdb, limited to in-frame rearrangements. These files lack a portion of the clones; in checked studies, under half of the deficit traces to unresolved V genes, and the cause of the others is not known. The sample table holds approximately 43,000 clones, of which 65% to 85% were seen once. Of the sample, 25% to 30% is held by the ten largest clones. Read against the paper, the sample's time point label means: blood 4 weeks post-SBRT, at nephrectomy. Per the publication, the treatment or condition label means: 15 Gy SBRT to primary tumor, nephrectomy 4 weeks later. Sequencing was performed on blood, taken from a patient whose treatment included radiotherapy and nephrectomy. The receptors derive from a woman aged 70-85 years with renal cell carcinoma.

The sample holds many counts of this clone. CDR3 in amino acids: CASSQVDSRETEAFF. The CDR3 DNA sequence: TGCGCCAGCAGCCAAGTGGACAGCAGGGAGACTGAAGCTTTCTTT. The V call is TRBV4-1, the J call TRBJ1-1, with D perhaps matching TRBD1 (6 bases). V gave up 1 base and J gave up 5 bases, with 14 bases separating them. CDR3 length: 15 amino acids. CDR1 is MGHRA, CDR2 YSYEKL, per germline.

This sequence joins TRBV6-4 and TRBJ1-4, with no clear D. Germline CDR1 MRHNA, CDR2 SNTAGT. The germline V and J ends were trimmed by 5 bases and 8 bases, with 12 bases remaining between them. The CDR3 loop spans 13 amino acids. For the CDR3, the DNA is TGTGCCAGCAGTCGGGCTATTGGGGAAAAACTGTTTTTT. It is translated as CASSRAIGEKLFF.

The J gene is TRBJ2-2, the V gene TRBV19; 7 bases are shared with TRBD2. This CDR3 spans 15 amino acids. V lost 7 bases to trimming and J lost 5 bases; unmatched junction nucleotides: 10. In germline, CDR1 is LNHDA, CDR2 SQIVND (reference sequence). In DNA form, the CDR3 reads TGTGCCAGTATCGAGTCTAGCGGAGGGACCGGGGAGCTGTTTTTT. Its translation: CASIESSGGTGELFF.

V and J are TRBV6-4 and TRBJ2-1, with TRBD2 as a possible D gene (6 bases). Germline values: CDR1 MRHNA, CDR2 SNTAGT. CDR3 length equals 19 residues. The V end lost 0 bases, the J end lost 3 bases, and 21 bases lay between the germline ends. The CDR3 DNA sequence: TGTGCCAGCAGTGACTCAACGGGTAAGGGACTGGTAGGCTACAATGAGCAGTTCTTC. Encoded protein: CASSDSTGKGLVGYNEQFF.

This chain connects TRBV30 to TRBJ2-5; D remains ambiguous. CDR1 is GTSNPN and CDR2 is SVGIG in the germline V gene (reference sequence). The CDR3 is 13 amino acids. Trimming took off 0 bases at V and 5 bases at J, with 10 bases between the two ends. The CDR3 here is CAWSVGVRETQYF. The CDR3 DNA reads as TGTGCCTGGAGTGTTGGCGTCCGCGAGACCCAGTACTTC.

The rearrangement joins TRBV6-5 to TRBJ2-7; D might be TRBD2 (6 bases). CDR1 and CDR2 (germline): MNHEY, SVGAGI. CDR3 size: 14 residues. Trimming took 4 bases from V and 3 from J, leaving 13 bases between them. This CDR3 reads CASSFSHGGYEQYF. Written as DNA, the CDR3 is TGTGCCAGCAGTTTCTCCCACGGGGGCTACGAGCAGTACTTC.

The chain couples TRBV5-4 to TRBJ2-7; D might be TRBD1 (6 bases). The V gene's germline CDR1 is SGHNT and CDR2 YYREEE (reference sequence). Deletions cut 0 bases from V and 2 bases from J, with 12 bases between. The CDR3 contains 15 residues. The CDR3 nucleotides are TGTGCCAGCAGCTTGGCAGGGAAGGGGGCCTACGAGCAGTACTTC. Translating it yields CASSLAGKGAYEQYF.

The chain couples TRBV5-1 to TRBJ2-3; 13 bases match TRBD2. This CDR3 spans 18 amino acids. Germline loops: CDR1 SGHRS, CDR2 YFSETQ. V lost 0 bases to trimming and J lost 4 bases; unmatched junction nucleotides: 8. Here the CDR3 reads CASSLVRTSGRRADTQYF. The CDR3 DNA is TGCGCCAGCAGCTTGGTTAGGACTAGCGGGAGAAGGGCAGATACGCAGTATTTT.